These 2 T cell receptor beta chains share one sample of origin, sequenced in a study of PD-L1 blockade in urothelial cancer. Method: immunoSEQ multiplex PCR; TCRdb's copy keeps in-frame clones and lacks some. Found here are around 100,000 clones, around 93% of them singletons; the top ten hold approximately 3.5%. As to time point: peripheral blood 6 weeks after treatment start. Sequenced here: PBMCs, sampled around atezolizumab (anti-PD-L1) treatment. The source is a man between 60 and 70 years old with urothelial cancer.

The chain is built from TRBV23-1 and TRBJ2-7; TRBD2 agrees at 13 bases. TRBV23-1 is marked as an open reading frame, function uncertain. This CDR3 contains 19 residues. The V gene end was trimmed by 2 bases and the J gene end by 5 bases; junction bases not matched to a gene: 15. As DNA, the CDR3 is TGCGCCAGCAGTCAAAGTCGACTAGCGGGAGGCCCCGGGAAGGACGAGCAGTACTTC. Amino acid sequence: CASSQSRLAGGPGKDEQYF.

The chain uses TRBV5-1 and TRBJ2-2, with 8 bases fitting TRBD2. Per germline, CDR1 SGHRS and CDR2 YFSETQ. This CDR3 contains 17 residues. V lost 0 bases, J lost 2 bases, and 6 bases stayed unmatched. The CDR3 coding sequence is TGCGCCAGCAGCTTGGTGAGCGGGAGTGGTAACACCGGGGAGCTGTTTTTT. Protein: CASSLVSGSGNTGELFF.